This is a list of T cell receptor beta chains from one sample in a study of T-cell memory formation after mild COVID-19. Each CDR3 protein gets one entry after TCRdb re-called the 5' RACE reads with MiXCR. The table includes about 180,000 distinct CDR3 sequences, 15% to 20% detected once. Sequencing input: PBMCs or a T cell subset sorted from them (not recorded which). The receptors derive from a man younger than 35 who had mild COVID-19 (a few samples of this study predate the infection). Cell type and time point are not known. Each CDR3 is given without its conserved first and last residue.

v_call	cdr3_aa
TRBV7-9	ASSSGQGDTQY
TRBV18	ASSPDRTNQPQH
TRBV7-9	ASSTGGVSTDTQY
TRBV6-6	ASLRGVGTQY
TRBV20-1	SARSAIATNEKLF
TRBV4-1	ASSRGGQGNPF
TRBV5-1	ASSLAEAVGSPLH
TRBV5-5	ASSLEGFFYNEQF
TRBV19	ASKSSGLVFGGTEAF
TRBV15	ATSRDATNQPQH